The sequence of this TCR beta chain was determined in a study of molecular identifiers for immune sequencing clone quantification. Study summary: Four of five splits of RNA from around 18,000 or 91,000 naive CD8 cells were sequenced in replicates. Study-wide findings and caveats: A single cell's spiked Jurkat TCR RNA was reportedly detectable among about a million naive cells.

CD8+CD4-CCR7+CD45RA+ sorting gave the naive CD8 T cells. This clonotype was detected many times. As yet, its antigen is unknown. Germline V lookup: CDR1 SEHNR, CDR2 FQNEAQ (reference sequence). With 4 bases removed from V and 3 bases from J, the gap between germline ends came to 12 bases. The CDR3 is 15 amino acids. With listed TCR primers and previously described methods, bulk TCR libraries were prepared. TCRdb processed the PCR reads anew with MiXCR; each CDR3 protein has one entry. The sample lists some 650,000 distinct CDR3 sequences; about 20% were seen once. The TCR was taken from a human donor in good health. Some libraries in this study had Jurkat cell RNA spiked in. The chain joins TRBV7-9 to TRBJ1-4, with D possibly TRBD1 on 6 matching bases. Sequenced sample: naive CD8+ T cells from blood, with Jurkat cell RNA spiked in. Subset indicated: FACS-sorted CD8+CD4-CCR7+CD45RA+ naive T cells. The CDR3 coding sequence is TGTGCCAGCAGCTCATCGACAGGCCCTAATGAAAAACTGTTTTTT. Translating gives CASSSSTGPNEKLFF.